The T cell receptor (beta chain) under discussion was sequenced for a study of cytomegalovirus exposure and HLA in healthy donors. About the study: The approximately 110 validation repertoires used a platform that matched the one used for the approximately 610 first-cohort repertoires, as a later analysis reported.

The CDR3 extends over 16 amino acids. Germline V gene data show CDR1 as ENHRY and CDR2 as SYGVKD. V gave up 4 bases and J gave up 1 base; unmatched junction bases: 7. The method was immunoSEQ multiplex PCR; TCRdb's version includes in-frame clones alone and lacks a portion of them. The sample shows approximately 110,000 clones, 90% to 95% of them seen only once. Concerning this clone: What it binds is not known.

General study results and limits: Altogether, 150 to 200 TCR beta chains were recorded as cytomegalovirus-associated. A classifier reportedly called cytomegalovirus status with high sensitivity and specificity.

Specimen: PBMCs. The receptor was derived from a woman under 30 in good health and CMV-seronegative. This chain joins TRBV10-3 and TRBJ2-1; 7 bases are a match to TRBD2. CDR3 nucleotide sequence: TGTGCCATCAGTGTCGGGCTAGCGGATTCCTACAATGAGCAGTTCTTC. It codes for CAISVGLADSYNEQFF.